The rows below give T cell receptor beta chains drawn from one sample of a study of blood T cell repertoires in COVID-19. Sequenced by immunoSEQ multiplex PCR; TCRdb stores in-frame clones only, minus some. The sample contains about 280,000 clones, roughly 86% of which appear only once. Sequencing was done on a sample of peripheral blood. These receptors were taken from a man aged 18 to 30 with active or convalescent COVID-19. CDR3s include the opening cysteine and the closing phenylalanine or tryptophan. A D gene is named only where the DNA matches it firmly. Size tells how often a clone was seen (once, few, many) or the class of an expanded clone, and some rows leave it out.

clone size: NA
J gene: TRBJ2-7
D gene: TRBD2
V gene: TRBV2
CDR3 protein: CASSVGTSGAAYF
CDR3 DNA: TGTGCCAGCAGTGTGGGGACTAGCGGGGCGGCGTACTTC

clone size: NA
J gene: TRBJ1-4
D gene: NA
V gene: TRBV2
CDR3 protein: CASSDRGELFF
CDR3 DNA: TGTGCCAGCAGTGACCGAGGCGAACTGTTTTTT

clone size: NA
J gene: TRBJ1-2
D gene: NA
V gene: TRBV29-1
CDR3 protein: CSVDFRLTYYGYTF
CDR3 DNA: TGCAGCGTTGATTTCCGCTTGACTTACTATGGCTACACCTTC

clone size: NA
J gene: TRBJ2-1
D gene: NA
V gene: TRBV14
CDR3 protein: CASSQERFPPYNEQFF
CDR3 DNA: TGTGCCAGCAGCCAAGAGCGGTTCCCACCTTACAATGAGCAGTTCTTC

clone size: NA
J gene: TRBJ1-1
D gene: NA
V gene: TRBV4-3
CDR3 protein: CASSQDEGKGDTEAFF
CDR3 DNA: TGCGCCAGCAGCCAAGATGAAGGGAAGGGGGACACTGAAGCTTTCTTT

clone size: NA
J gene: TRBJ2-2
D gene: NA
V gene: TRBV7-2
CDR3 protein: CASSLVGGGTGELFF
CDR3 DNA: TGTGCCAGCAGCTTAGTCGGGGGTGGGACCGGGGAGCTGTTTTTT

clone size: NA
J gene: TRBJ1-3
D gene: NA
V gene: TRBV10-3
CDR3 protein: CATHETDKYNQPGNTIYF
CDR3 DNA: TGTGCCACTCATGAAACGGACAAATATAACCAGCCGGGAAACACCATATATTTT

clone size: NA
J gene: TRBJ1-2
D gene: NA
V gene: TRBV28
CDR3 protein: CASSLEHGYTF
CDR3 DNA: TGTGCCAGCAGTTTGGAGCATGGCTACACCTTC

clone size: NA
J gene: TRBJ1-1
D gene: NA
V gene: TRBV12-3/TRBV12-4
CDR3 protein: CASSLRWNTEAFF
CDR3 DNA: TGTGCCAGCAGTTTGCGGTGGAACACTGAAGCTTTCTTT

clone size: NA
J gene: TRBJ1-4
D gene: NA
V gene: TRBV2
CDR3 protein: CASSETGEKLFF
CDR3 DNA: TGTGCCAGCAGTGAAACGGGGGAAAAACTGTTTTTT

clone size: NA
J gene: TRBJ2-4
D gene: NA
V gene: TRBV28
CDR3 protein: CASKAGTDIQYF
CDR3 DNA: TGTGCCAGCAAAGCCGGGACTGACATTCAGTACTTC

clone size: NA
J gene: TRBJ1-5
D gene: TRBD1
V gene: TRBV5-1
CDR3 protein: CASRPTGGDQPQHF
CDR3 DNA: TGCGCCAGCAGGCCCACAGGGGGGGATCAGCCCCAGCATTTT

clone size: NA
J gene: TRBJ1-1
D gene: NA
V gene: TRBV7-9
CDR3 protein: CASSLGQEKAEAFF
CDR3 DNA: TGTGCCAGCAGCTTAGGACAGGAAAAGGCTGAAGCTTTCTTT

clone size: NA
J gene: TRBJ1-2
D gene: TRBD1
V gene: TRBV6-5
CDR3 protein: CASSDRAINYGYTF
CDR3 DNA: TGTGCCAGCAGCGACAGGGCGATAAACTATGGCTACACCTTC

clone size: few
J gene: TRBJ1-5
D gene: NA
V gene: TRBV19
CDR3 protein: CASSMAGKGQPQHF
CDR3 DNA: TGTGCCAGTAGTATGGCCGGGAAGGGTCAGCCCCAGCATTTT

clone size: NA
J gene: TRBJ1-5
D gene: NA
V gene: TRBV2
CDR3 protein: CASSEAPGGGNQPQHF
CDR3 DNA: TGTGCCAGCAGTGAAGCCCCCGGGGGTGGCAATCAGCCCCAGCATTTT

clone size: NA
J gene: TRBJ2-7
D gene: TRBD2
V gene: TRBV9
CDR3 protein: CASSGSGGVNEQYF
CDR3 DNA: TGTGCCAGCAGCGGTAGCGGGGGAGTTAACGAGCAGTACTTC

clone size: NA
J gene: TRBJ1-4
D gene: NA
V gene: TRBV4-1
CDR3 protein: CASSQGGREKLFF
CDR3 DNA: TGCGCCAGCAGCCAAGGGGGGCGAGAAAAACTGTTTTTT

clone size: NA
J gene: TRBJ1-5
D gene: NA
V gene: TRBV6-5
CDR3 protein: CASNKGPPPQHF
CDR3 DNA: TGTGCCAGCAATAAGGGGCCTCCGCCCCAGCATTTT

clone size: NA
J gene: TRBJ1-1
D gene: TRBD1
V gene: TRBV10-3
CDR3 protein: CAISAGGNTEAFF
CDR3 DNA: TGTGCCATCAGTGCAGGGGGCAACACTGAAGCTTTCTTT

clone size: NA
J gene: TRBJ2-2
D gene: NA
V gene: TRBV7-2
CDR3 protein: CASINIPGQPNTGELFF
CDR3 DNA: TGTGCCAGCATCAATATCCCGGGACAACCCAACACCGGGGAGCTGTTTTTT

clone size: NA
J gene: TRBJ2-3
D gene: TRBD1
V gene: TRBV9
CDR3 protein: CASSGTGTGGPDTQYF
CDR3 DNA: TGTGCCAGCAGCGGGACCGGGACAGGGGGCCCAGATACGCAGTATTTT

clone size: NA
J gene: TRBJ2-5
D gene: TRBD1
V gene: TRBV29-1
CDR3 protein: CSVYSWTGSGETQYF
CDR3 DNA: TGCAGCGTTTATTCTTGGACAGGGTCGGGTGAGACCCAGTACTTC

clone size: NA
J gene: TRBJ1-6
D gene: NA
V gene: TRBV5-1
CDR3 protein: CASSLRGGVFSPLHF
CDR3 DNA: TGCGCCAGCAGCTTGAGAGGGGGTGTTTTTTCACCCCTCCACTTT

clone size: NA
J gene: TRBJ1-5
D gene: TRBD1
V gene: TRBV3-1/TRBV3-2
CDR3 protein: CASSQMTGGQPQHF
CDR3 DNA: TGTGCCAGCAGCCAAATGACAGGGGGGCAGCCCCAGCATTTT

clone size: NA
J gene: TRBJ2-7
D gene: NA
V gene: TRBV3-1/TRBV3-2
CDR3 protein: CASSQGRAEQYF
CDR3 DNA: TGTGCCAGCAGCCAAGGCAGGGCCGAGCAGTACTTC

clone size: NA
J gene: TRBJ2-7
D gene: TRBD2
V gene: TRBV4-1
CDR3 protein: CASSQDPARLAGGYEQYF
CDR3 DNA: TGCGCCAGCAGCCAAGATCCCGCCCGACTAGCGGGGGGCTACGAGCAGTACTTC